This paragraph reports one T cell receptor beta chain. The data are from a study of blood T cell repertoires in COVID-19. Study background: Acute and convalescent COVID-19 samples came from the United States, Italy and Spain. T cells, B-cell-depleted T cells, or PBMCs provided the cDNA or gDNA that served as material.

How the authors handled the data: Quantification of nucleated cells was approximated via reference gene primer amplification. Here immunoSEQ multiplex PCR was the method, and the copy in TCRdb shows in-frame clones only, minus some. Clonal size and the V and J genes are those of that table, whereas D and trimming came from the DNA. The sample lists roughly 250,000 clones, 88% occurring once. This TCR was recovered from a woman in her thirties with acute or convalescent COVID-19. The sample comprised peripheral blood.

CDR3 protein: CASSLTGYNEQFF. The CDR3 bases are TGTGCCAGCAGCTTGACGGGTTACAATGAGCAGTTCTTC. The gene calls are TRBV5-4 and TRBJ2-1; no firm D call. This CDR3 has 13 residues. V was clipped by 1 base and J by 4 bases, with 6 bases between them. Per germline, CDR1 SGHNT and CDR2 YYREEE (reference sequence).